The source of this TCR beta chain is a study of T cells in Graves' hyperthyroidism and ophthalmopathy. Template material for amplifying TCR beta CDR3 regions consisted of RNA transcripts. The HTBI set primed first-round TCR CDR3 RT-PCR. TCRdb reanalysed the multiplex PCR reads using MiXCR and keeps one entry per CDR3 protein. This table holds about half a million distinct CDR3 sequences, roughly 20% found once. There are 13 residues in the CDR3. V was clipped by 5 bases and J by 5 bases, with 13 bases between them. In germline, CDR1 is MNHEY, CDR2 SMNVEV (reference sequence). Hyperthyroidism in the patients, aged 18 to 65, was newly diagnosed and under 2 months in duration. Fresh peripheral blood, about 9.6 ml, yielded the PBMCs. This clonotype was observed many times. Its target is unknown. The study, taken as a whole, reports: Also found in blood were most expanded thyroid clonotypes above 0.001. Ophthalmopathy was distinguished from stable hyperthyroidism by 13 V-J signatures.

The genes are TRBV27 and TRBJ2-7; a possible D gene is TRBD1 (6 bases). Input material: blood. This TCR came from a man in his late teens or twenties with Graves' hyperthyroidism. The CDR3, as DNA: TGTGCCAGCAGTCCCGAGACAGGAAACGAGCAGTACTTC. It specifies CASSPETGNEQYF.